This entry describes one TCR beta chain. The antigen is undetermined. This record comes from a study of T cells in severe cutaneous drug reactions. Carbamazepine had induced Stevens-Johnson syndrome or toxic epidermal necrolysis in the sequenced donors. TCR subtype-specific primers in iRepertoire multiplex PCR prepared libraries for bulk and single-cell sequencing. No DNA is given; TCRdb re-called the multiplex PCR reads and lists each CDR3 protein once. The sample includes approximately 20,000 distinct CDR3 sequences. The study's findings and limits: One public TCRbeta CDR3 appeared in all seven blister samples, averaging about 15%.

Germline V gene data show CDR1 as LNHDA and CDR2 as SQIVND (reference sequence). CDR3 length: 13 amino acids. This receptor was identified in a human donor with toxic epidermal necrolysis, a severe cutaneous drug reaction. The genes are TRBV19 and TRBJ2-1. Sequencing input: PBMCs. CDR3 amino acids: CASSIDNYNEQFF.